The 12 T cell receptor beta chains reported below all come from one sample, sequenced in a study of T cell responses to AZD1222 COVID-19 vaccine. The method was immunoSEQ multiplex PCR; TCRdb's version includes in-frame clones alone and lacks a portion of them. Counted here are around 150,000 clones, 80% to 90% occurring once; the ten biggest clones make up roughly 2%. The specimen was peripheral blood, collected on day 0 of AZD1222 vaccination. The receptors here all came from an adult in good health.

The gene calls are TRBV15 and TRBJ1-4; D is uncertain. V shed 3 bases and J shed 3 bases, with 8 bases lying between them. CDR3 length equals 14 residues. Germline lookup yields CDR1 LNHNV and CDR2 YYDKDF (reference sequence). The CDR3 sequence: CATSRRAPNEKLFF. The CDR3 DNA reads TGTGCCACCAGCAGGCGGGCTCCTAATGAAAAACTGTTTTTT.

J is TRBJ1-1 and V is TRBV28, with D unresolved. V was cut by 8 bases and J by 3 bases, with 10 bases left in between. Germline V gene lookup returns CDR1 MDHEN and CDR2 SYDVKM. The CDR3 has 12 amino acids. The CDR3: CASRYGYTEAFF. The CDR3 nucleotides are TGTGCCAGCCGCTACGGCTACACTGAAGCTTTCTTT.

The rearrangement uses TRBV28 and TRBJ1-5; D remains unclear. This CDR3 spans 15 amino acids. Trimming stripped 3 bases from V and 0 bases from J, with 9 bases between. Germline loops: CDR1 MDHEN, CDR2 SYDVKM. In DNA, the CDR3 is TGTGCCAGCAGTTTCGGGGAAAATAGCAATCAGCCCCAGCATTTT. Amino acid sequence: CASSFGENSNQPQHF.

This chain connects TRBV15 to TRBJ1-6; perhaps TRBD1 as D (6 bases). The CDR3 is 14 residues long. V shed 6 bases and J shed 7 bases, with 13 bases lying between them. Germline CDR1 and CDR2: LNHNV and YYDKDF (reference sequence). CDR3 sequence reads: CATSGAGVNSPLHF. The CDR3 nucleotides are TGTGCCACCAGTGGTGCAGGGGTGAATTCACCCCTCCACTTT.

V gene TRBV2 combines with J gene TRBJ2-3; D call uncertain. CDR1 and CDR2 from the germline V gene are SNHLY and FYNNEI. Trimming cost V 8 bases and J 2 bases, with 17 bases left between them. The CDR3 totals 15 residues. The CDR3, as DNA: TGTGCCAGCGACCCCAACTCGCTCTACACAGATACGCAGTATTTT. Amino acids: CASDPNSLYTDTQYF.

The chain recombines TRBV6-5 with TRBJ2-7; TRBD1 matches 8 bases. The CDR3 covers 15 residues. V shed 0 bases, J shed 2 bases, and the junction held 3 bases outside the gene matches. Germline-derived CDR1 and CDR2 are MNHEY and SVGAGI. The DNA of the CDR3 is TGTGCCAGCAGTTACTCTGGGGACAGGACCTACGAGCAGTACTTC. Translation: CASSYSGDRTYEQYF.

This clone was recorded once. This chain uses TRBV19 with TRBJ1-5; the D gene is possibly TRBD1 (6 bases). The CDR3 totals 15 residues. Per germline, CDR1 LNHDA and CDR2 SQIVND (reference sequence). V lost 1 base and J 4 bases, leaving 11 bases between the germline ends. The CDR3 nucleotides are TGTGCCAGTAGTATAGGAGGACAGAAAAATCAGCCCCAGCATTTT. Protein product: CASSIGGQKNQPQHF.

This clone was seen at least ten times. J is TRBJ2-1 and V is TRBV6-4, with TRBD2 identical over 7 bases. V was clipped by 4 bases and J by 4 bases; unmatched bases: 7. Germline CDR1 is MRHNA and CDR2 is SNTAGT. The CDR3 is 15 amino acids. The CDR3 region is CASSGSSGDYNEQFF. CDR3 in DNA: TGTGCCAGCAGTGGTTCTAGCGGAGATTACAATGAGCAGTTCTTC.

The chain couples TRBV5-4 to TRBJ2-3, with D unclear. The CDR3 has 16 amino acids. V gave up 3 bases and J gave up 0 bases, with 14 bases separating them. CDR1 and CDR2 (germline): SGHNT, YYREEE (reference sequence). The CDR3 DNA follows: TGTGCCAGCAGCTCTTTTGGTGGTTCTAGCACAGATACGCAGTATTTT. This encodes CASSSFGGSSTDTQYF. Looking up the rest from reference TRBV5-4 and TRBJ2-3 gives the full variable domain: ETGVTQSPTHLIKTRGQQVTLRCSSQSGHNTVSWYQQALGQGPQFIFQYYREEENGRGNFPPRFSGLQFPNYSSELNVNALELDDSALYLCASSSFGGSSTDTQYFGPGTRLTVL.

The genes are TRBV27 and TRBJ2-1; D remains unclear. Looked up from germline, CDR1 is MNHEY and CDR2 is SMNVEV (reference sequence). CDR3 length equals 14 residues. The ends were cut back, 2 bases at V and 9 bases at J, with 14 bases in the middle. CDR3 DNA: TGTGCCAGCAGTTTAAACCCCCGGGTGGGTGAGCAGTTCTTC. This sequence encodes CASSLNPRVGEQFF.

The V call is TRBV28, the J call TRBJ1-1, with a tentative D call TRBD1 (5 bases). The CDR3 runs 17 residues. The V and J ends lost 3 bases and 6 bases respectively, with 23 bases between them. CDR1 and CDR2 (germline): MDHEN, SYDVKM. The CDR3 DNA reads TGTGCCAGCAGTTTGTCCGGCTCCGGCAGGGTTGGTTCTGAAGCTTTCTTT. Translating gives CASSLSGSGRVGSEAFF.

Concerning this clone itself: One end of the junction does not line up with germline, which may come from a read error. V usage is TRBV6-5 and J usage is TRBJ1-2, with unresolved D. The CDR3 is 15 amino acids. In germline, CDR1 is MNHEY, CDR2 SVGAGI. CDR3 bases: TGTGCCAGCAGTTACTCGAAGGGTGCAGGCCACCCGCTGCGCTTC. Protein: CASSYSKGAGHPLRF.